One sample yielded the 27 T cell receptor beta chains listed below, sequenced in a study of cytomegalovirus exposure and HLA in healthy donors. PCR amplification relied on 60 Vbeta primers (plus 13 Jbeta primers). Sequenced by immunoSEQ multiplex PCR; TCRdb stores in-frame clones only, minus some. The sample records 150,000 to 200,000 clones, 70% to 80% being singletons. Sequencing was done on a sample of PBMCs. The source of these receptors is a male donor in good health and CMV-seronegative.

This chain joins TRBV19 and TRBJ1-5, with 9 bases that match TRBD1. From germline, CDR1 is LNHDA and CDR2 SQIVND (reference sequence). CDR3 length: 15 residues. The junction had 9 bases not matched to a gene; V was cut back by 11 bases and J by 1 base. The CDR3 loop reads CAVGQGLRSNQPQHF. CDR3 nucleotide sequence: TGTGCCGTCGGACAGGGGCTAAGAAGCAATCAGCCCCAGCATTTT.

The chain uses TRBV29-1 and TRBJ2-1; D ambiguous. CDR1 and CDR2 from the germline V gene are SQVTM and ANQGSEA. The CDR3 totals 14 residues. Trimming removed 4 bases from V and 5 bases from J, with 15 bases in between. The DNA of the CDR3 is TGCAGCGTTGCGGATCCGGAGAATCACAATGAGCAGTTCTTC. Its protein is CSVADPENHNEQFF.

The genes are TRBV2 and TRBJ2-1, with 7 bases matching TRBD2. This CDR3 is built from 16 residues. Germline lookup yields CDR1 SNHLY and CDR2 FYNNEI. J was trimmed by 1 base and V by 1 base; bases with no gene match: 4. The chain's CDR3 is CASSEVAGGSYNEQFF. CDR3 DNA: TGTGCCAGCAGTGAAGTAGCGGGCGGTTCCTACAATGAGCAGTTCTTC.

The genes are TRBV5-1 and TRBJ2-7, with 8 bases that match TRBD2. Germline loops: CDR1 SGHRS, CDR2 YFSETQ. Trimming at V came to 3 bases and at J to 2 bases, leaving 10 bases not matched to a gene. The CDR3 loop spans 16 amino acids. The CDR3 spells CASSWGERGPAYEQYF. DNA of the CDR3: TGCGCCAGCAGCTGGGGTGAGCGGGGGCCCGCCTACGAGCAGTACTTC.

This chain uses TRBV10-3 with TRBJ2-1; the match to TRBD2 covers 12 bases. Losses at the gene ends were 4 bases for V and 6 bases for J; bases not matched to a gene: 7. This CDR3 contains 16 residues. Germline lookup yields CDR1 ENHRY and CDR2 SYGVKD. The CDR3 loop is CAISAPPTSGSNEQFF. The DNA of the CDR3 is TGTGCCATCAGTGCCCCCCCGACTAGCGGGAGCAATGAGCAGTTCTTC.

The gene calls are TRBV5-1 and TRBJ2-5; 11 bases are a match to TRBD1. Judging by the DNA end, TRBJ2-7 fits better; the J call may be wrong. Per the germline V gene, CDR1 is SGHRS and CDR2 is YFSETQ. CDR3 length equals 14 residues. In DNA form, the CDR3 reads TGCGCCAGCAGCTTGGGGACAGGGGGCCACGAGCAGTACTTC. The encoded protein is CASSLGTGGHEQYF.

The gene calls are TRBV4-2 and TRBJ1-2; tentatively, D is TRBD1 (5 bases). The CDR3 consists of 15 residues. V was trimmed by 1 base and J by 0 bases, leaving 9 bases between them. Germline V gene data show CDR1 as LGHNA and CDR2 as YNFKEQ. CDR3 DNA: TGTGCCAGCAGCCAAGGACAGAAGTCTAACTATGGCTACACCTTC. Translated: CASSQGQKSNYGYTF.

Written as DNA, the CDR3 is TGTGCCAGCAGCTCCACTAGCGGAACCTACGAGCAGTACTTC. It translates to CASSSTSGTYEQYF. The chain joins TRBV7-8 to TRBJ2-7; 8 nucleotides align to TRBD2. After removal of 4 bases from V and 2 bases from J, the junction contained 4 bases not matched to a gene. Germline V gene data show CDR1 as SGHVS and CDR2 as FQNEAQ. This CDR3 is 14 amino acids long.

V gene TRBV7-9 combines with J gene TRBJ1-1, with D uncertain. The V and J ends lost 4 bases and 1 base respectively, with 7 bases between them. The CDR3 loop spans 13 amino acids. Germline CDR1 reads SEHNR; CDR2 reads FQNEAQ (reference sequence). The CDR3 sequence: CASSSQANTEAFF. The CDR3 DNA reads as TGTGCCAGCAGCTCCCAAGCGAACACTGAAGCTTTCTTT.

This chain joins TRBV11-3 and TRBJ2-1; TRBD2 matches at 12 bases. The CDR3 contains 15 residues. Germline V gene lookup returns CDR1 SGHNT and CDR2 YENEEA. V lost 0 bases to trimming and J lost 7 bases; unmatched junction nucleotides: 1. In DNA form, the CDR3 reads TGTGCCAGCAGCTTAGATGGGACTAGCGGGAATGAGCAGTTCTTC. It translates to CASSLDGTSGNEQFF.

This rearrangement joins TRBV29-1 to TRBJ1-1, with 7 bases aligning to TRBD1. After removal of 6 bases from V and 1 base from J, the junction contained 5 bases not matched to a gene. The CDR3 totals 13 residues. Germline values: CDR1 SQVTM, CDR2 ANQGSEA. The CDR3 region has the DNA TGCAGCGTGACGGACAGGAAGAACACTGAAGCTTTCTTT. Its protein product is CSVTDRKNTEAFF.

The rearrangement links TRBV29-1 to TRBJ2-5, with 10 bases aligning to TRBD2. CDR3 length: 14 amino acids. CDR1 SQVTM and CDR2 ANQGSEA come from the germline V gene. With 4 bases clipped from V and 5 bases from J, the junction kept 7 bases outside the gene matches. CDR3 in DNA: TGCAGCGTTGCACTAGCGGGACGGGAGGAGACCCAGTACTTC. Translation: CSVALAGREETQYF. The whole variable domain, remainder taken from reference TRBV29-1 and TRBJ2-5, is SAVISQKPSRDICQRGTSLTIQCQVDSQVTMMFWYRQQPGQSLTLIATANQGSEATYESGFVIDKFPISRPNLTFSTLTVSNMSPEDSSIYLCSVALAGREETQYFGPGTRLLVL.

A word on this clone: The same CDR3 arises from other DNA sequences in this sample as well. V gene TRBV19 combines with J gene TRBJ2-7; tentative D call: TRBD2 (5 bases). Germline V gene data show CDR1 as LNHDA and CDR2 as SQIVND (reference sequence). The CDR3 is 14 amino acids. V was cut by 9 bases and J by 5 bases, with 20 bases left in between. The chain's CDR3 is CASNAAGRINEQYF. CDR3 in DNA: TGTGCCAGCAACGCTGCGGGCCGGATCAACGAGCAGTACTTC.

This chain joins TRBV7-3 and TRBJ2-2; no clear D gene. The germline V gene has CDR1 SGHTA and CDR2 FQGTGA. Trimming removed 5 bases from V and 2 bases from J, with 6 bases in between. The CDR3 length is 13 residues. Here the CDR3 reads CASSALNTGELFF. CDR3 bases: TGTGCCAGCAGCGCCCTAAACACCGGGGAGCTGTTTTTT.

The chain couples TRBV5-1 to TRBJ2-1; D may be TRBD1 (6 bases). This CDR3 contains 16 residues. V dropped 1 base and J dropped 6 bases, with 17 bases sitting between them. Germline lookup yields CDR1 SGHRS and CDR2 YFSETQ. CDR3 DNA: TGCGCCAGCAGCTTGACCCTAACAGGGTTTGGCAATGAGCAGTTCTTC. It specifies CASSLTLTGFGNEQFF.

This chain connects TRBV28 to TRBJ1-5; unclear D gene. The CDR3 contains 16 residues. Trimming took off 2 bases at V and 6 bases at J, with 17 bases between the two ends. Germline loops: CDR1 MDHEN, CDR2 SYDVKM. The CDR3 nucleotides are TGTGCCAGCAGTTTAAATACGGCGACATCATCTCAGCCCCAGCATTTT. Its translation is CASSLNTATSSQPQHF.

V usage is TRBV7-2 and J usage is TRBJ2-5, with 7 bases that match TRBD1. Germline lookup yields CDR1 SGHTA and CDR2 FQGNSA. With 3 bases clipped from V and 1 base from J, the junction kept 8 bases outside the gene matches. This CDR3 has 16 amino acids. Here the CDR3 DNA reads TGTGCCAGCAGCTTGGCCCCGGGACAGCCCCAAGAGACCCAGTACTTC. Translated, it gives CASSLAPGQPQETQYF.

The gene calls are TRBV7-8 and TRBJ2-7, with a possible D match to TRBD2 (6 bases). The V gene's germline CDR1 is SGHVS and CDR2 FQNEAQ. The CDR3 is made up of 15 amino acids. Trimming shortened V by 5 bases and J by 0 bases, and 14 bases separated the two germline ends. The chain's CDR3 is CASSLRDSSSYEQYF. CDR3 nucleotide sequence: TGTGCCAGCAGCCTACGGGACTCAAGCTCCTACGAGCAGTACTTC.

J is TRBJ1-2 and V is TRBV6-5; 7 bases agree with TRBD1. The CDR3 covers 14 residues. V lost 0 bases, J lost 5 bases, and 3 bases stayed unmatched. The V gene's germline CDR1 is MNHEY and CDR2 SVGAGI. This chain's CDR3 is CASSYSNRGYGYTF. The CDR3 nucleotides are TGTGCCAGCAGTTACTCGAACAGGGGATATGGCTACACCTTC.

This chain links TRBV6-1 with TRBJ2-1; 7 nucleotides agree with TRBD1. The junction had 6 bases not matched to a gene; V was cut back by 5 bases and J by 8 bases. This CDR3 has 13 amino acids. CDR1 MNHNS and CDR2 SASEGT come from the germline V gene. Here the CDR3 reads CASSLQGFDEQFF. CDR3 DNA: TGTGCCAGCAGTCTACAGGGGTTTGATGAGCAGTTCTTC.

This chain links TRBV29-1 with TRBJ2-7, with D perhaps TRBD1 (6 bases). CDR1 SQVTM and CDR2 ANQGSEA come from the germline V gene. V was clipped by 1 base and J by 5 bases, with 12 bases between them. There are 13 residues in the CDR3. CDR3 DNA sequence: TGCAGCGTTGAAGGGCAGGGGAAGGACGAGCAGTACTTC. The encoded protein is CSVEGQGKDEQYF.

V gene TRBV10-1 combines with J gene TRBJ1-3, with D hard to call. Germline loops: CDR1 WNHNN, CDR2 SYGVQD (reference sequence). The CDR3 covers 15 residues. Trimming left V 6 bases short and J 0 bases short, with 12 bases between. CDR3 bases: TGCGCCAGCAGCAGGAGGTCGCACTCTGGAAACACCATATATTTT. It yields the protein CASSRRSHSGNTIYF.

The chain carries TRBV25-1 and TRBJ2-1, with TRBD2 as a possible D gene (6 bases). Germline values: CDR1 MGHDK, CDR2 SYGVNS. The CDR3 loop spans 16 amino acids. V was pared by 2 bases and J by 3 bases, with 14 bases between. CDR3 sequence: CASSESREWVYNEQFF. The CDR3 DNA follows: TGTGCCAGCAGTGAAAGTCGGGAGTGGGTCTACAATGAGCAGTTCTTC.

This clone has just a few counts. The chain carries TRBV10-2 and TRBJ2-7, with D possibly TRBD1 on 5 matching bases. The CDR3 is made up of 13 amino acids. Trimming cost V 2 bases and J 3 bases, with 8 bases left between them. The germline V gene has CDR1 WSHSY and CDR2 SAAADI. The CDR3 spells CASSEEGVYEQYF. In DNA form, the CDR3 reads TGCGCCAGCAGTGAGGAAGGGGTCTACGAGCAGTACTTC.

The CDR3 is CASSGEPGGRYTGELFF. The CDR3 region has the DNA TGTGCCAGCAGCGGGGAGCCGGGAGGTAGATACACCGGGGAGCTGTTTTTT. This chain connects TRBV5-4 to TRBJ2-2; TRBD2 matches 7 bases. CDR3 length equals 17 residues. In germline, CDR1 is SGHNT, CDR2 YYREEE (reference sequence). Trimming removed 4 bases from V and 3 bases from J; junction bases left unmatched: 12.

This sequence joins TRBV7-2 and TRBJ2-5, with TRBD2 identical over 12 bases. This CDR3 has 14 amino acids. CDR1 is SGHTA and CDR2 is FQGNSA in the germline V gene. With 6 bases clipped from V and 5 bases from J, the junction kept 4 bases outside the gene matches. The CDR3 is CASSFGLAGETQYF. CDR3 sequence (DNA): TGTGCCAGCAGTTTTGGACTAGCGGGGGAGACCCAGTACTTC.

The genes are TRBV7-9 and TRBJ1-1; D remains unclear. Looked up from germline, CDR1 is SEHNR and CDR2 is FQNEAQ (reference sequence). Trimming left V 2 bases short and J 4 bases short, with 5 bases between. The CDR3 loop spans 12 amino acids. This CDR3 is CASSLSGTEAFF. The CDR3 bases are TGTGCCAGCAGCTTATCCGGCACTGAAGCTTTCTTT. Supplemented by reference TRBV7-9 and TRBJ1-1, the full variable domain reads DTGVSQNPRHKITKRGQNVTFRCDPISEHNRLYWYRQTLGQGPEFLTYFQNEAQLEKSRLLSDRFSAERPKGSFSTLEIQRTEQGDSAMYLCASSLSGTEAFFGQGTRLTVV.